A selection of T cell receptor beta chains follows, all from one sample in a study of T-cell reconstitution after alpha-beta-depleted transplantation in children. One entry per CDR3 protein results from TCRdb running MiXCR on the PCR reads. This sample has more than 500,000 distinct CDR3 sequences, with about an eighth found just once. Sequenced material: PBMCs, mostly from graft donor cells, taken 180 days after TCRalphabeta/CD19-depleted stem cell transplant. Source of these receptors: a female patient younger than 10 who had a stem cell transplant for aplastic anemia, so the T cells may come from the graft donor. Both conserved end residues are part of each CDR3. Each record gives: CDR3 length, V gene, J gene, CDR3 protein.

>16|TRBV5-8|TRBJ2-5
CASSGGQGRIGETQYF
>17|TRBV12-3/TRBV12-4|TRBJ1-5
CASSKGQGAISNQPQHF
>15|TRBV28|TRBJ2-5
CASSSTSGTKETQYF
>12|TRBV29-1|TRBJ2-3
CSSGDRPDTQYF
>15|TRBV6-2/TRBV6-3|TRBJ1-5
CASSYPTMRNQPQHF
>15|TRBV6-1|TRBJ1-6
CASSPSNRNNSPLHF
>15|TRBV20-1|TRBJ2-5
CSANFGGGPLETQYF
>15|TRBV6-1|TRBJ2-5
CASRLFSWDRETQYF
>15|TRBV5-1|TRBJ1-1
CASSVGTVMNTEAFF
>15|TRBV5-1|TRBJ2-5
CASRTRGLSQETQYF
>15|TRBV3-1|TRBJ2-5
CASSLPSGKKETQYF
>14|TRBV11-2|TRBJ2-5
CASSLQWGLETQYF
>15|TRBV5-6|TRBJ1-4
CASSDGHLINEKLFF
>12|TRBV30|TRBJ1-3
CAWMDSGNTIYF
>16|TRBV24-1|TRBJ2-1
CATSPPTGVSYNEQFF
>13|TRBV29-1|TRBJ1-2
CSVEIGTGYGYTF
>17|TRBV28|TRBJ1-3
CASSPYWDTRPGNTIYF
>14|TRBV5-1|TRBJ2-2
CASSFYRGSGELFF
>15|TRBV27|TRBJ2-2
CASSPWTSGTGELFF
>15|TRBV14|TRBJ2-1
CASSLQLSSYNEQFF
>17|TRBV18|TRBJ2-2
CASSPHGQGARTGELFF
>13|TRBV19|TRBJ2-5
CASSSRGFETQYF
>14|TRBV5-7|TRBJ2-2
CASRPGVTGGELFF
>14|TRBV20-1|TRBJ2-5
CSAPPGQGAETQYF
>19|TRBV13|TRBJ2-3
CASSLAPGGRPGNTDTQYF
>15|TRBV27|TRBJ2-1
CASRGLAGGPREQFF